This T cell receptor (beta chain) is from a study of radiation and T cells in renal cell carcinoma (TCRdb year 2020). Regarding the study in general: In total, approximately 55 samples, comprising 25 or so tumors and roughly 27 peripheral blood samples, were subjected to TCR beta sequencing. The last blood draw happened 4 weeks after radiation, timed to coincide with nephrectomy. Across all 50 or so samples, 4,016,671 unique CDR3 nucleotide sequences, encoding around 2.4 million unique CDR3 amino acid sequences, were identified.

The time point label corresponds to: blood 4 weeks post-SBRT, at nephrectomy. The treatment or condition label on this specimen signifies: 15 Gy SBRT to primary tumor, nephrectomy 4 weeks later. The samples were drawn from a clinical trial, where primary renal cell carcinomas were treated with 15 Gy of stereotactic body radiation therapy and then removed by nephrectomy 4 weeks afterward. To track tumor-enriched clonotypes, serial peripheral blood was sampled from radiation-treated patients at baseline and at 2 weeks and 4 weeks after SBRT. Every patient had renal cell carcinoma of clear cell pathology. The QIAamp DNA Blood Mini Kit (Qiagen) was used to prepare genomic DNA for TCR sequencing. The analyses included only samples that passed all quality control checks. From cysteine to phenylalanine, the CDR3 is 15 amino acids long. Only the CDR3 DNA is retained, 45 bases long and in frame from the first base. Looking up the germline V gene yields CDR1 SNHLY and CDR2 FYNNEI. Cut back by 2 bases and 0 bases, the V and J ends lie 11 bases apart.

A note on this clone: Its binding antigen is unknown. No base qualities exist here, and no much larger clone lies one base off it.

TCR beta libraries were generated from genomic DNA with the immunoSEQ kit, following the manufacturer's recommendations. To prepare libraries, a first multiplex PCR with proprietary primers was run, followed by a second PCR that added unique barcodes, and a bead cleanup was done after each round. Each sample batch included a kit-provided positive control reaction and a negative control reaction. The final libraries were assessed on an Agilent 4200 TapeStation D1000 ScreenTape, pooled by volume, and quantified by qPCR. Sequencing ran on an Illumina NextSeq500 with a MidOutput 150-cycle cartridge, using 156 Read1 and 15 Index1 cycles with kit custom primers. The pooled library was loaded at around 1.1 pM, and approximately 19% PhiX control was spiked in. Turning to the authors' computational methods: Vendor-processed data were analyzed in R, and a clonotype was defined as all T cells sharing the same CDR3 nucleotide sequence. In the clone abundance analyses, frequencies in each sample were normalized to that sample's 10,000 most abundant clones. Public T cell clones, averaging fewer than five per sample, were removed before analysis. Tumor-enriched and baseline blood-enriched clonotypes were defined by at least a 32-fold difference in abundance between compartments. Clonotypes expanded or contracted between blood time points were identified with a beta-binomial differential abundance model. Similarity between tumor and blood repertoires was quantified using the Baroni-Urbani and Buser coefficient, and groups were compared with two-tailed Wilcoxon tests in R. TCRdb carries this immuneACCESS record with in-frame sequences only. Its versions omit some clonotypes, under half of them owing to an unresolved V gene in the studies checked, with the rest unexplained. The V and J calls and clone size are taken from that table; D and trimming were inferred from the DNA. The sample records under 100,000 clones, around 83% of which are singletons. Approximately 6.9% of the sample is taken by the ten largest.

What the study reported, not specific to this receptor: Because pretreatment tumor biopsies were not available, the study could not determine whether clonotypes were already present within the tumor at baseline. Because the trial had a single-armed design, the trial could not examine how radiation dose or scheduling affected the TCR repertoire. An increase in top tumor clonotypes in blood was observed from baseline to 2 weeks post-radiation, followed by contraction by 4 weeks, which was taken to suggest transient expansion of tumor-resident clones. Changes in the blood repertoire were not tracked past 4 weeks after treatment.

The receptor was derived from a man in his 60s with renal cell carcinoma. The chain joins TRBV2 to TRBJ2-7, with a tentative D gene TRBD2 over 6 matching bases. Here the sequenced sample was blood, taken from a patient whose treatment included radiotherapy and nephrectomy. The DNA sequence is given as TGTGCCAGCAGTGAATGGTCCGGGGGCTCCTACGAGCAGTACTTC. Its product reads: CASSEWSGGSYEQYF. The variable domain in full, with residues beyond the CDR3 obtained from the reference TRBV2 and TRBJ2-7 genes, is EPEVTQTPSHQVTQMGQEVILRCVPISNHLYFYWYRQILGQKVEFLVSFYNNEISEKSEIFDDQFSVERPDGSNFTLKIRSTKLEDSAMYFCASSEWSGGSYEQYFGPGTRLTVT.